These T cell receptor beta chains were read from a single sample in a study of vaccination effects on CD4 cells after COVID-19. No antigen is known for these receptors. The method was immunoSEQ multiplex PCR; TCRdb's version includes in-frame clones alone and lacks a portion of them. Among about 27,000 clones listed, over 65% were seen once. Sequenced material: CD4+ T cells from PBMCs cultured with HCoV-NL63 spike peptides, taken before COVID-19 vaccination. Every receptor here comes from a human donor who received a COVID-19 vaccine. Each CDR3 is given with its conserved first and last residue. D genes are given only for firm matches. The listing skips clone size in some rows; elsewhere it reads once, few, many or a size class.

.	TRBJ2-3	.	TRBV12-3/TRBV12-4	TGTGCCAGCACCGAAGGGGAAACAGATACGCAGTATTTT	CASTEGETDTQYF
.	TRBJ2-1	.	TRBV5-4	TGTGCCAGCAGCTTCCAACTACTCAATGAGCAGTTCTTC	CASSFQLLNEQFF
.	TRBJ1-1	few	TRBV3-1/TRBV3-2	TGTGCCAGCAGCCAAGTGGCCGTGAACACTGAAGCTTTCTTT	CASSQVAVNTEAFF
.	TRBJ1-2	.	TRBV19	TGTGCCAGTAGTATCCGGGCAGACCTCTCCAACTATGGCTACACCTTC	CASSIRADLSNYGYTF
TRBD1	TRBJ2-1	.	TRBV6-2/TRBV6-3	TGTGCCAGCAGTGACTACAGGGGGTTCGGGCAGTTCTTC	CASSDYRGFGQFF
.	TRBJ2-3	.	TRBV7-7	TGTGCTAGCAGCTTCGGGGGATCCGATACGCAGTATTTT	CASSFGGSDTQYF
TRBD1	TRBJ2-1	.	TRBV2	TGTGCCAGCAAGGGGGCGGCCAATGAGCAGTTCTTC	CASKGAANEQFF
.	TRBJ2-5	once	TRBV5-6	TGTGCCAGCAGCCTTAGGACCCTTGGGGGGGAGACCCAGTACTTC	CASSLRTLGGETQYF
.	TRBJ2-3	.	TRBV12-5	TGTGCTAGTGGTTTAGAGGCAGGGCCCACAGATACGCAGTATTTT	CASGLEAGPTDTQYF
.	TRBJ1-1	once	TRBV5-1	TGCGCCAGCAGCTTGGACAGCTTGAGCACTGAAGCTTTCTTT	CASSLDSLSTEAFF
TRBD1	TRBJ2-7	.	TRBV4-1	TGCGCCAGCAGCTTGGGACAGGGAAAGGACGAGCAGTACTTC	CASSLGQGKDEQYF
.	TRBJ1-4	once	TRBV6-1	TGTGCCAGCAGTGAAGGGGGGGGAGGCAACGAAAAACTGTTTTTT	CASSEGGGGNEKLFF
TRBD2	TRBJ2-5	.	TRBV7-9	TGTGCCAGCAGCTGGGGGAGGGCCCTCGTAAACCAAGAGACCCAGTACTTC	CASSWGRALVNQETQYF
TRBD2	TRBJ2-3	few	TRBV23-1	TGCGCCAGCAGTCAGTCTCCGGGACTAGCGGGCACAGATACGCAGTATTTT	CASSQSPGLAGTDTQYF
.	TRBJ1-2	few	TRBV7-9	TGTGCCAGCAGCTTAGCTACTGGACAGACCTATGGCTACACCTTC	CASSLATGQTYGYTF
.	TRBJ1-1	.	TRBV19	TGTGCCAGTAGTATAGATGCGCGGGGCCCTGAAGCTTTCTTT	CASSIDARGPEAFF
.	TRBJ1-1	.	TRBV3-1/TRBV3-2	TGTGCCAGCAGTCGAACGTCGGACAGCCACACTGAAGCTTTCTTT	CASSRTSDSHTEAFF
.	TRBJ2-1	.	TRBV11-3	TGTGCCAGCAGCTTAGGGGGATTCCCTAATGAGCAGTTCTTC	CASSLGGFPNEQFF
TRBD1	TRBJ1-4	.	TRBV18	TGTGCCAGCTGGGACAGTAATGAAAAACTGTTTTTT	CASWDSNEKLFF
TRBD1	TRBJ1-5	medium-sized	TRBV27	TGTGCCAGCAGTCCAAAGCGGACAGGGGTTGGCAATCAGCCCCAGCATTTT	CASSPKRTGVGNQPQHF
.	TRBJ2-7	.	TRBV27	TGTGCCAGCAGTTCGAACTCTCGTACCTACGAGCAGTACTTC	CASSSNSRTYEQYF
.	TRBJ2-5	.	TRBV19	TGTGCCAGTTCCTGGGGTTTTCGGGAGACCCAGTACTTC	CASSWGFRETQYF
.	TRBJ2-6	.	TRBV7-2	TGTACCAGCAGCTTGGGTCCGTCTGGGGCCAACGTCCTGACTTTC	CTSSLGPSGANVLTF
TRBD2	TRBJ2-3	.	TRBV10-3	TGTGCCATCAGTGATGGACTAGCGGGGCATACGCAGTATTTT	CAISDGLAGHTQYF
.	TRBJ2-7	.	TRBV7-2	TGTGCCAGCAGCTTAGTCTTTCTGTCCGGAGGCGAGCAGTACTTC	CASSLVFLSGGEQYF
TRBD2	TRBJ2-7	.	TRBV19	TGTGCCAGTAGTATTAGAGCGGGAGCGACCATCTACGAGCAGTACTTC	CASSIRAGATIYEQYF
.	TRBJ1-2	.	TRBV10-3	TGTGCCTCGACATCCCCGGGTGGTGGCTACACCTTC	CASTSPGGGYTF
.	TRBJ1-2	few	TRBV10-3	TGTGCCATCAGTGACGGCGGGGGAGATGGCTACACCTTC	CAISDGGGDGYTF
.	TRBJ1-1	.	TRBV5-1	TGCGCCAGCAGCGCCTACGGCGGTGGGAACACTGAAGCTTTCTTT	CASSAYGGGNTEAFF
.	TRBJ2-5	.	TRBV6-6	TGTGCCAGCAGCCTACTAATGGGGAAGACCCAGTACTTC	CASSLLMGKTQYF
.	TRBJ1-1	.	TRBV28	TGTGCCAGCAGTTTCAATGAGAACACTGAAGCTTTCTTT	CASSFNENTEAFF
TRBD2	TRBJ2-5	.	TRBV5-1	TGCGCCTCAGCGACGGGGGGTGGGGAGACCCAGTACTTC	CASATGGGETQYF
.	TRBJ2-3	.	TRBV30	TGTGCCTGGAGTGCCCTGGGAGCGTCCTCAGATACGCAGTATTTT	CAWSALGASSDTQYF
.	TRBJ1-1	once	TRBV4-2	TGTGCCAGCAGCCAAGATCAAGATAGAAATGAAGCTTTCTTT	CASSQDQDRNEAFF
TRBD2	TRBJ2-7	few	TRBV7-9	TGTGCCAGCAGCTTAGGTCTAGCGGGCCCCTACGAGCAGTACTTC	CASSLGLAGPYEQYF
.	TRBJ1-2	once	TRBV6-5	TGTGCCAGCAGTTACTCGAATAGGGGCGCGGGTAGCTACACCTTC	CASSYSNRGAGSYTF
TRBD2	TRBJ2-3	.	TRBV3-1/TRBV3-2	TGTGCCAGCAGCCAAATAGCGGGGTTTAGCACAGATACGCAGTATTTT	CASSQIAGFSTDTQYF
TRBD1	TRBJ1-2	.	TRBV7-2	TGTGCCAGCAGCTTTGGGACAGCAGCTAACTATGGCTACACCTTC	CASSFGTAANYGYTF
TRBD1	TRBJ2-3	.	TRBV9	TGTGCCAGCAGTCGCCGGGACAGTCCTAGCACAGATACGCAGTATTTT	CASSRRDSPSTDTQYF
.	TRBJ2-4	.	TRBV6-2/TRBV6-3	TGTGCCAGCAGTCAGGCGCTAGCCAAAAACATTCAGTACTTC	CASSQALAKNIQYF
.	TRBJ2-5	.	TRBV6-5	TGTGCCAGCAGTTACTCGAGCAGGGGCAGGGAGACCCAGTACTTC	CASSYSSRGRETQYF
TRBD1	TRBJ1-5	.	TRBV5-5	TGTGCCAGCAGCGGATCAGGGGGTAACAATCAGCCCCAGCATTTT	CASSGSGGNNQPQHF
TRBD2	TRBJ2-1	few	TRBV7-8	TGTGCCAGCAGACTAGCGGGCGAGCAGTTCTTC	CASRLAGEQFF
.	TRBJ1-2	.	TRBV6-5	TGTGCCAGCAGTTACGGGGGGGGCTATGGCTACACCTTC	CASSYGGGYGYTF
.	TRBJ1-2	few	TRBV12-3/TRBV12-4	TGTGCCAGCAGTTCCGGGTCATCCTATGGCTACACCTTC	CASSSGSSYGYTF
TRBD1	TRBJ1-5	.	TRBV7-9	TGTGCCAGCAGCTCCGGACAGGTCAATCAGCCCCAGCATTTT	CASSSGQVNQPQHF
.	TRBJ1-5	few	TRBV2	TGTGCCAGCAGTGAAAGTAGTGGCAGGCAGCCCCAGCATTTT	CASSESSGRQPQHF
.	TRBJ1-2	.	TRBV12-3/TRBV12-4	TGTGCCACCCAGGGATTAACCCGTAGAGGCTACACCTTC	CATQGLTRRGYTF
TRBD2	TRBJ2-3	.	TRBV30	TGTGCCTGGAAGGGCGGGGGGACAGATACGCAGTATTTT	CAWKGGGTDTQYF
.	TRBJ1-5	.	TRBV6-5	TGTGCCAGCAGTTACCAGGCTAATCAGCCCCAGCATTTT	CASSYQANQPQHF
.	TRBJ1-3	.	TRBV7-6	TGTGCCAGCAGCTTAGTCCCCAGTACTAGTTACTCTGGAAACACCATATATTTT	CASSLVPSTSYSGNTIYF
.	TRBJ2-7	.	TRBV7-2	TGTGCCAGCACCTACGGGCAGGCCACTTCCTACGAGCAGTACTTC	CASTYGQATSYEQYF
TRBD1	TRBJ2-2	.	TRBV19	TGTGCCAGTTGCAACCTCCCGACAGGGGTCGGGGAGCTGTTTTTT	CASCNLPTGVGELFF
TRBD1	TRBJ1-6	.	TRBV7-9	TGTGCCAGCAGCACTTCCGGGACAGGGGGCTGGAATTCACCCCTCCACTTT	CASSTSGTGGWNSPLHF
.	TRBJ2-3	.	TRBV10-3	TGTGCCATCAGTGAGCCTAGGAGCCCTCTGACGATCTTT	CAISEPRSPLTIF
.	TRBJ2-2	.	TRBV5-1	TGCGCCAGCAGCTTTCAGAACACCGGGGAGCTGTTTTTT	CASSFQNTGELFF
.	TRBJ2-7	.	TRBV15	TGTGCCACCAGCCGGAGGCTGGATGCCTACGAGCAGTACTTC	CATSRRLDAYEQYF